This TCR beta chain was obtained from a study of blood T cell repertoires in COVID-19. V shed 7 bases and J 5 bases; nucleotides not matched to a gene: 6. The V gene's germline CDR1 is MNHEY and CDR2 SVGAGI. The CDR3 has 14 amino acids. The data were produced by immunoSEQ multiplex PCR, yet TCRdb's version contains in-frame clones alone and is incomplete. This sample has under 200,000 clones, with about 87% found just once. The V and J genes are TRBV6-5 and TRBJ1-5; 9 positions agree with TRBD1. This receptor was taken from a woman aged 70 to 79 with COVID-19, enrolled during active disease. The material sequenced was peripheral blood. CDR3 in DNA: TGTGCCAGCAACCCGGGACAGGGCTATCAGCCCCAGCATTTT. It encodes CASNPGQGYQPQHF.